This TCR beta chain was sequenced in a study of blood T cell repertoires in COVID-19. CDR1 MNHEY and CDR2 SMNVEV come from the germline V gene (reference sequence). With 6 bases removed from V and 1 base from J, the gap between germline ends came to 10 bases. The length of the CDR3 is 13 residues. The assay was immunoSEQ multiplex PCR, and TCRdb's table has in-frame clones only and misses some. The sample has 170,000 or so clones, 83% seen once. Details on this clone: This specimen includes other DNA sequences encoding the same CDR3.

This clonotype was obtained from a human donor in a cohort sampled during active COVID-19. The rearrangement uses TRBV27 and TRBJ2-7; D uncertain. Sequencing was carried out using peripheral blood. CDR3 bases: TGTGCCAGCAGCCCGCGGCGATCCTACGAGCAGTACTTC. As protein: CASSPRRSYEQYF.